The clone carrying this T cell receptor (beta chain) was recorded at least ten times. Unique molecular identifiers featured in how the TCRbeta library was prepared. TCRdb recomputed calls from the PCR reads with MiXCR, one row per CDR3 protein. The sample lists approximately 290,000 distinct CDR3 sequences, around a tenth occurring once. Germline V lookup: CDR1 KGHSH, CDR2 LQKENI. CDR3 length equals 15 residues. The trim removed 5 bases at V and 9 bases at J, leaving 12 bases unmatched. The source of the sample is a study of T-cell reconstitution after alpha-beta-depleted transplantation in children. The sequenced sample was peripheral blood, obtained 180 days after TCRalphabeta/CD19-depleted stem cell transplant. This clonotype was sampled from a male patient between 2 and 10 years old who had a stem cell transplant for chronic granulomatous disease, so the T cells may come from the graft donor. The chain has TRBV18 and TRBJ2-1; 8 bases fit TRBD1. The CDR3 sequence is CASSAGTGLTLEQFF. The CDR3 region has the DNA TGTGCCAGCTCAGCTGGGACAGGACTTACTCTTGAGCAGTTCTTC.